The 13 T cell receptor beta chains given below trace back to one sample, sequenced in a study of T cell repertoires in cytomegalovirus infection. MiXCR, run by TCRdb on the reads, gives a single entry per CDR3 protein. The profile covers approximately 500,000 distinct CDR3 sequences, with over 9% appearing a single time and roughly 10% taken by the ten largest. The material sequenced was PBMCs. The receptor set was obtained from a human donor in good health (CMV status not recorded). Some clones in this sample may be carry-over from other donors' samples.

This clonotype was found a few times. The chain has TRBV20-1 and TRBJ1-2, with 7 positions matching TRBD1. With V trimmed by 4 bases and J by 4 bases, 6 bases remained unmatched. Germline V CDR1 and CDR2: DFQATT, SNEGSKA (reference sequence). CDR3 length: 13 amino acids. CDR3 bases: TGCAGTGCTACTTCAAGACAGGGCTATGGCTACACCTTC. It codes for CSATSRQGYGYTF.

Only a few counts were recorded for this clonotype. J is TRBJ2-5 and V is TRBV6-5, with TRBD2 as a possible D gene (6 bases). CDR3 size: 12 residues. V gave up 5 bases and J gave up 9 bases, with 13 bases separating them. The germline V gene encodes CDR1 MNHEY and CDR2 SVGAGI. CDR3 sequence reads: CASSPGEGAQYF. CDR3 coding DNA: TGTGCCAGCAGTCCGGGGGAAGGGGCCCAGTACTTC.

This clonotype has only a few counts. The V call is TRBV4-1, the J call TRBJ1-6; perhaps TRBD1 as D (5 bases). The CDR3 is 16 residues long. Trimming removed 1 base from V and 6 bases from J, with 13 bases in between. Germline V gene sequence: CDR1 MGHRA, CDR2 YSYEKL. The CDR3 is CASSQVGRAPNSPLHF. The CDR3 nucleotides read TGCGCCAGCAGCCAAGTGGGCAGGGCACCTAATTCACCCCTCCACTTT.

This clonotype has a handful of counts. The chain combines TRBV27 with TRBJ1-5, with no clear D. V was cut by 6 bases and J by 0 bases, with 12 bases left in between. Looked up from germline, CDR1 is MNHEY and CDR2 is SMNVEV (reference sequence). The CDR3 length is 15 residues. DNA of the CDR3: TGTGCCAGCAGACCTCAGCCGACTAGCAATCAGCCCCAGCATTTT. Protein sequence: CASRPQPTSNQPQHF.

This clonotype showed up many times. V gene TRBV20-1 combines with J gene TRBJ2-1; no firm D call. Trimming took 7 bases from V and 0 from J, leaving 13 bases between them. The germline gives CDR1 DFQATT, CDR2 SNEGSKA (reference sequence). There are 14 residues in the CDR3. As DNA, the CDR3 is TGCAGTGATAGGACCTTGGGCTCCTACAATGAGCAGTTCTTC. This encodes CSDRTLGSYNEQFF.

In this sample, this clonotype turned up a few times. This sequence joins TRBV12-3 or TRBV12-4 and TRBJ2-7; no clear D gene. The CDR3 is 12 amino acids. V was cut by 6 bases and J by 6 bases, with 12 bases left in between. The CDR3 protein is CASSQIGSEQYF. CDR3 in DNA: TGTGCCAGCAGCCAAATCGGTTCCGAGCAGTACTTC.

This clonotype was seen at least ten times. The chain joins TRBV20-1 to TRBJ1-5; D may be TRBD1 (5 bases). Between the trimmed V and J ends, which lost 3 bases and 6 bases, there was a span of 15 bases. This CDR3 comprises 14 residues. Germline-derived CDR1 and CDR2 are DFQATT and SNEGSKA (reference sequence). The CDR3 loop reads CSARTTQGVQPQHF. CDR3 DNA: TGCAGTGCTAGGACCACCCAGGGAGTTCAGCCCCAGCATTTT.

The CDR3 DNA follows: TGTGCCATCGCTTTGTTGGGGAAGGCAGGCTCCTACGAGCAGTACTTC. Amino acid sequence: CAIALLGKAGSYEQYF. The genes are TRBV7-2 and TRBJ2-7; D call uncertain. CDR1 is SGHTA and CDR2 is FQGNSA in the germline V gene. V was clipped by 10 bases and J by 0 bases, with 22 bases between them. CDR3 size: 16 residues.

This clonotype appeared a few times. The chain couples TRBV6-1 to TRBJ2-7; no reliable D call. CDR1 and CDR2 from the germline V gene are MNHNS and SASEGT. V lost 4 bases, J lost 1 base, and 8 bases lay in between. This CDR3 contains 13 residues. The CDR3 is CASSGPFSYEQYF. The CDR3 coding sequence is TGTGCCAGCAGTGGGCCGTTTTCCTACGAGCAGTACTTC.

At least ten counts were recorded for this clonotype. The chain couples TRBV2 to TRBJ1-2; 8 bases align to TRBD1. Germline V gene data show CDR1 as SNHLY and CDR2 as FYNNEI. J was trimmed by 7 bases and V by 7 bases; bases with no gene match: 11. The CDR3 loop spans 14 amino acids. This CDR3 is CASNKDRALGGYTF. The CDR3 region has the DNA TGTGCCAGCAACAAGGACAGGGCATTAGGTGGCTACACCTTC. The whole variable domain, remainder taken from reference TRBV2 and TRBJ1-2, is EPEVTQTPSHQVTQMGQEVILRCVPISNHLYFYWYRQILGQKVEFLVSFYNNEISEKSEIFDDQFSVERPDGSNFTLKIRSTKLEDSAMYFCASNKDRALGGYTFGSGTRLTVV.

This clonotype was detected many times. The gene calls are TRBV18 and TRBJ1-1; 7 nucleotides align to TRBD1. Germline CDR1 reads KGHSH; CDR2 reads LQKENI. J gave up 2 bases and V 3 bases, and 9 bases lay outside the gene matches. The length of the CDR3 is 16 residues. The CDR3 reads CASSPRRGQRNTEAFF. The CDR3 DNA sequence: TGTGCCAGCTCACCGCGGAGGGGGCAGAGAAACACTGAAGCTTTCTTT.

There are many counts of this clonotype. The genes are TRBV2 and TRBJ2-1; 9 nucleotides match TRBD2. The J segment lost 10 bases and the V segment lost 8 bases, leaving 12 bases of the junction unmatched. The CDR3 runs to 14 residues. Per germline, CDR1 SNHLY and CDR2 FYNNEI. DNA of the CDR3: TGTGCCAGCCTCCAGACTAGCGGCTACGGAGAGCAGTTCTTC. Translated: CASLQTSGYGEQFF. Supplemented by reference TRBV2 and TRBJ2-1, the full variable domain reads EPEVTQTPSHQVTQMGQEVILRCVPISNHLYFYWYRQILGQKVEFLVSFYNNEISEKSEIFDDQFSVERPDGSNFTLKIRSTKLEDSAMYFCASLQTSGYGEQFFGPGTRLTVL.

This clonotype was counted at least ten times. The J gene is TRBJ2-3, the V gene TRBV28, with TRBD2 identical over 8 bases. V shed 1 base and J 5 bases; nucleotides not matched to a gene: 11. The CDR3 covers 17 residues. Germline V gene sequence: CDR1 MDHEN, CDR2 SYDVKM. CDR3: CASSLSELADAGDTQYF. The CDR3 nucleotides read TGTGCCAGCAGTTTATCGGAACTAGCGGACGCAGGAGATACGCAGTATTTT.